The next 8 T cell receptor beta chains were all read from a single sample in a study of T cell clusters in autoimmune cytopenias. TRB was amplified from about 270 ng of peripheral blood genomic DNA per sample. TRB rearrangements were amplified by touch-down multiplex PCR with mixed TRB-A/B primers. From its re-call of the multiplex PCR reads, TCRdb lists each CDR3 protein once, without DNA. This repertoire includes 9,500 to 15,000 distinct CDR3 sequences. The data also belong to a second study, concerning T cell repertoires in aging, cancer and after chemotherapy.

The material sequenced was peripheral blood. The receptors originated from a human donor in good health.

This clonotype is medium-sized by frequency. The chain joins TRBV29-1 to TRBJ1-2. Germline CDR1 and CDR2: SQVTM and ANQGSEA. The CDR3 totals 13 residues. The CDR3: CSVAILRKDGYTF.

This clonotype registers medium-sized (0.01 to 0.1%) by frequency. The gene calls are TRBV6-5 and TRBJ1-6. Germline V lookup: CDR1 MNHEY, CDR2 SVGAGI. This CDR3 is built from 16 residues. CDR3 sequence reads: CASSYSLGFTNSPLHF.

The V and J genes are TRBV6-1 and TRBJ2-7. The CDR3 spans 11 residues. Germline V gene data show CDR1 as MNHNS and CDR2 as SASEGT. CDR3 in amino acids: CASSEAGRPFF.

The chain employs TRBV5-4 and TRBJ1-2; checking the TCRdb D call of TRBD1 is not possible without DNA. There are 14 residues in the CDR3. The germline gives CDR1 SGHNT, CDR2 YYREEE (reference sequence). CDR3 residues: CASSLRGSNYGYTF.

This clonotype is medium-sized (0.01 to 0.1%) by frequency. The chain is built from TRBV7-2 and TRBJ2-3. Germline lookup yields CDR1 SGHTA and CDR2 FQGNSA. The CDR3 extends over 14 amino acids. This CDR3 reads CASSLSASTDTQYF.

CDR3 in amino acids: CSVEGTGTYNEQFF. This chain joins TRBV29-1 and TRBJ2-1; absent DNA, TCRdb's TRBD1 call cannot be checked. The CDR3 sequence is 14 residues long. Germline V lookup: CDR1 SQVTM, CDR2 ANQGSEA.

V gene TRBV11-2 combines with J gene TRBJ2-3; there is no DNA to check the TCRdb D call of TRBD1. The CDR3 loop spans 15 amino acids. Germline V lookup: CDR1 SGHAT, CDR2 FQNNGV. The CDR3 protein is CASSQRGGGTDTQYF.

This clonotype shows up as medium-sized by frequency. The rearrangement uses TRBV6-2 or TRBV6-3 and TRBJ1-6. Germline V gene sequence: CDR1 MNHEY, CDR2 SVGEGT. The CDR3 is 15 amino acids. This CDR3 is CASSLSSDGNSPLHF.